The 27 T cell receptor beta chains reported below all come from one sample, sequenced in a study of neurological immune-mediated disorders. TCRdb re-analysed the 5' RACE reads in MiXCR, keeping a single row per CDR3 protein. The sample holds about 74,000 distinct CDR3 sequences, 5.2% seen once. Material: PBMCs. These receptors were collected from a man aged 18 to 29 with multiple sclerosis.

This clonotype was counted a few times. J is TRBJ1-5 and V is TRBV20-1; tentatively, D is TRBD1 (5 bases). The CDR3 sequence is 14 residues long. Germline V gene sequence: CDR1 DFQATT, CDR2 SNEGSKA (reference sequence). V was cut by 7 bases and J by 6 bases, with 19 bases left in between. CDR3 coding DNA: TGCAGTGTCATGACCGGGGGTGGGAGTCAGCCCCAGCATTTT. As protein: CSVMTGGGSQPQHF.

This clonotype was observed a single time. The V call is TRBV14, the J call TRBJ2-1, with D tentatively TRBD2 (6 bases). This CDR3 has 15 residues. Germline CDR1 and CDR2: SGHDN and FVKESK. The V gene lost 4 bases and the J gene lost 7 bases, with 17 bases spanning the gap. CDR3 sequence (DNA): TGTGCCAGCAGCCGGAGGGCTGCAGGGTGGAATGAGCAGTTCTTC. Amino acids: CASSRRAAGWNEQFF.

This clonotype has at least ten counts. The chain uses TRBV6-6 and TRBJ2-1; 9 nucleotides agree with TRBD1. The germline gives CDR1 MNHNY, CDR2 SVGAGI (reference sequence). The CDR3 sequence is 12 residues long. V lost 4 bases to trimming and J lost 8 bases; unmatched junction nucleotides: 0. The CDR3 DNA follows: TGTGCCAGCAGTTGGACAGGGGATGAGCAGTTCTTC. Protein: CASSWTGDEQFF.

This clonotype was counted at least ten times. This rearrangement joins TRBV5-5 to TRBJ2-5; D gene uncertain. The CDR3 covers 16 residues. The ends were cut back, 4 bases at V and 2 bases at J, with 18 bases in the middle. The germline V gene has CDR1 SGHKS and CDR2 YYEKEE (reference sequence). The CDR3 protein is CASSLYSGLGQETQYF. In DNA form, the CDR3 reads TGTGCCAGCAGCCTCTACTCCGGGTTGGGACAAGAGACCCAGTACTTC.

This clonotype has at least ten counts. The genes are TRBV5-1 and TRBJ1-1; D is unclear. The CDR3 extends over 13 amino acids. The germline CDR1 and CDR2 sequences are SGHRS and YFSETQ. Between the trimmed V and J ends, which lost 2 bases and 0 bases, there was a span of 5 bases. CDR3 sequence: CASSLSVNTEAFF. In DNA, the CDR3 is TGCGCCAGCAGCTTATCAGTGAACACTGAAGCTTTCTTT.

The table lists this clonotype with many counts. CDR3 amino acids: CSATVAGTYNEQFF. The CDR3 DNA is TGCAGTGCTACGGTCGCGGGAACCTACAATGAGCAGTTCTTC. The chain is built from TRBV20-1 and TRBJ2-1; perhaps TRBD2 as D (6 bases). Germline loops: CDR1 DFQATT, CDR2 SNEGSKA (reference sequence). The CDR3 runs to 14 residues. Trimming stripped 4 bases from V and 2 bases from J, with 12 bases between.

Ten or more counts support this clonotype. V usage is TRBV20-1 and J usage is TRBJ1-1; unclear D gene. CDR3 length equals 15 residues. Germline CDR1 is DFQATT and CDR2 is SNEGSKA (reference sequence). Deletions cut 1 base from V and 1 base from J, with 13 bases between. In nucleotides, the CDR3 is TGCAGTGCTAGAGTAATACGGGGAACGAACACTGAAGCTTTCTTT. Protein: CSARVIRGTNTEAFF.

This clonotype was observed at least ten times. This chain connects TRBV5-1 to TRBJ2-5; perhaps TRBD1 as D (6 bases). This CDR3 region has 15 residues. Germline V CDR1 and CDR2: SGHRS, YFSETQ. Trimming removed 4 bases from V and 5 bases from J, with 18 bases in between. The CDR3 bases are TGCGCCAGCAGCCCACAACAGGGATCGGTGGAGACCCAGTACTTC. Translation gives CASSPQQGSVETQYF. The full variable domain, rest sourced from reference TRBV5-1 and TRBJ2-5, is KAGVTQTPRYLIKTRGQQVTLSCSPISGHRSVSWYQQTPGQGLQFLFEYFSETQRNKGNFPGRFSGRQFSNSRSEMNVSTLELGDSALYLCASSPQQGSVETQYFGPGTRLLVL.

In this sample, this clonotype turned up many times. This chain uses TRBV27 with TRBJ2-7; tentatively, D is TRBD1 or TRBD2 (5 bases each). This CDR3 comprises 15 residues. The V end lost 2 bases, the J end lost 0 bases, and 11 bases lay between the germline ends. The germline gives CDR1 MNHEY, CDR2 SMNVEV (reference sequence). This chain's CDR3 is CASSLVGAGSYEQYF. The DNA for the CDR3 is TGTGCCAGCAGTTTAGTCGGGGCCGGCTCCTACGAGCAGTACTTC.

This clonotype has more than one count but fewer than ten. One end of the junction is discordant with germline, which a read error may explain. The chain is built from TRBV20-1 and TRBJ1-5; D is ambiguous. CDR1 is DFQATT and CDR2 is SNEGSKA in the germline V gene (reference sequence). CDR3 length equals 15 residues. The CDR3: CSARAAEVSNQPQNF. CDR3 nucleotide sequence: TGCAGTGCTAGAGCGGCGGAGGTTAGCAATCAGCCCCAGAATTTT.

As regards this clonotype: The junction and the germline gene differ at one end; a read error may be behind it. CDR3 sequence: CASSPYRGSQPQNF. The CDR3 DNA sequence: TGTGCCAGCAGTCCTTACAGGGGGAGTCAGCCCCAGAATTTT. This chain links TRBV28 with TRBJ1-5, with 8 bases that match TRBD1. The CDR3 runs to 14 residues. Germline CDR1 and CDR2: MDHEN and SYDVKM.

The rearrangement joins TRBV18 to TRBJ1-2; D unclear. CDR1 is KGHSH, CDR2 LQKENI, per germline. The CDR3 runs to 14 residues. The V end lost 2 bases, the J end lost 8 bases, and 15 bases lay between the germline ends. CDR3 amino acids: CASSPTASARGYTF. For the CDR3, the DNA is TGTGCCAGCTCACCAACGGCGTCCGCCCGGGGCTACACCTTC.

A few counts support this clonotype. J is TRBJ1-6 and V is TRBV29-1; TRBD1 might be the D (6 bases). Germline loops: CDR1 SQVTM, CDR2 ANQGSEA. V lost 4 bases, J lost 8 bases, and 12 bases lay in between. CDR3 length: 13 amino acids. The CDR3 sequence: CSVGEGGHSPLHF. CDR3 nucleotide sequence: TGCAGCGTTGGGGAGGGGGGTCATTCACCCCTCCACTTT.

This clonotype was seen repeatedly, ten times or more. This chain joins TRBV5-5 and TRBJ2-1; no clear D gene. This CDR3 spans 12 amino acids. The germline CDR1 and CDR2 sequences are SGHKS and YYEKEE (reference sequence). Deletions cut 3 bases from V and 4 bases from J, with 5 bases between. CDR3 residues: CASSSDYNEQFF. The CDR3 coding sequence is TGTGCCAGCAGCTCCGATTACAATGAGCAGTTCTTC.

In its sample, this clonotype was seen once. The chain links TRBV30 to TRBJ1-1; D ambiguous. Germline V gives CDR1 GTSNPN, CDR2 SVGIG (reference sequence). The ends were cut back, 0 bases at V and 11 bases at J, with 10 bases in the middle. The CDR3 contains 11 residues. The CDR3 protein is CAWSVPYGAFF. CDR3 DNA sequence: TGTGCCTGGAGTGTTCCGTATGGGGCTTTCTTT. Looking up the rest from reference TRBV30 and TRBJ1-1 gives the full variable domain: SQTIHQWPATLVQPVGSPLSLECTVEGTSNPNLYWYRQAAGRGLQLLFYSVGIGQISSEVPQNLSASRPQDRQFILSSKKLLLSDSGFYLCAWSVPYGAFFGQGTRLTVV.

There are many counts of this clonotype. The V gene is TRBV20-1, the J gene TRBJ2-5; D unclear. The CDR3 contains 14 residues. Germline V lookup: CDR1 DFQATT, CDR2 SNEGSKA (reference sequence). V was clipped by 2 bases and J by 4 bases, with 14 bases between them. CDR3 coding DNA: TGCAGTGCTAGAATCCCCGGCCCGAGAGAGACCCAGTACTTC. Amino acids: CSARIPGPRETQYF.

This clonotype was counted only a few times. Given a much more abundant clone one base away, this may be a read error. This sequence joins TRBV29-1 and TRBJ2-7; D gene unclear. Trimming stripped 5 bases from V and 7 bases from J, with 18 bases between. CDR3 size: 13 residues. Germline V gene lookup returns CDR1 SQVTM and CDR2 ANQGSEA. CDR3: CSVSSFEGEEQYF. The CDR3 region has the DNA TGCAGCGTTTCGTCGTTCGAAGGCGAAGAGCAGTACTTC.

This clonotype occurred many times. CDR3 in DNA: TGCAGTGCCAGATTCCCAGGGTCAGAGACCCAGTACTTC. Translated, it gives CSARFPGSETQYF. The J gene is TRBJ2-5, the V gene TRBV20-1; D may be TRBD1 (5 bases). Trimming left V 6 bases short and J 4 bases short, with 15 bases between. Germline V gene lookup returns CDR1 DFQATT and CDR2 SNEGSKA (reference sequence). CDR3 length equals 13 residues.

The rearrangement joins TRBV5-1 to TRBJ2-7; tentative D call: TRBD1 (6 bases). Germline V gene lookup returns CDR1 SGHRS and CDR2 YFSETQ. V gave up 1 base and J gave up 7 bases, with 9 bases separating them. CDR3 length equals 12 residues. This chain's CDR3 is CASSLTGLEQYF. The CDR3 DNA follows: TGCGCCAGCAGCTTGACAGGGCTAGAGCAGTACTTC.

This clonotype has a count of ten or more. The rearrangement uses TRBV9 and TRBJ2-2; 8 nucleotides line up with TRBD2. The germline V gene encodes CDR1 SGDLS and CDR2 YYNGEE. This CDR3 is built from 14 residues. V shed 3 bases and J 7 bases; nucleotides not matched to a gene: 5. The CDR3 DNA is TGTGCCAGCAGCGCACGGGAGGGAGGCGGGGAGCTGTTTTTT. Protein product: CASSAREGGGELFF.

This clonotype has at least ten counts. V is TRBV6-2 or TRBV6-3 and J is TRBJ2-7; TRBD1 is a possible D gene (5 bases). Germline V lookup: CDR1 MNHEY, CDR2 SVGEGT. The CDR3 has 16 residues. The V end was cut by 5 bases, the J end by 2 bases, with 19 bases between. The CDR3 here is CASSTSSTEVTYEQYF. The CDR3 nucleotides are TGTGCCAGCAGTACTTCCTCGACAGAGGTTACCTACGAGCAGTACTTC.

This clonotype was observed many times. The chain links TRBV20-1 to TRBJ2-7; TRBD2 might be the D (6 bases). The CDR3 extends over 14 amino acids. Per the germline V gene, CDR1 is DFQATT and CDR2 is SNEGSKA (reference sequence). V was pared by 4 bases and J by 5 bases, with 18 bases between. CDR3 region: CSANEPGRGNEQYF. DNA for the CDR3: TGCAGTGCTAACGAACCGGGACGGGGGAACGAGCAGTACTTC.

This clonotype was counted many times. V and J are TRBV5-5 and TRBJ1-5; D not certain. Germline V gives CDR1 SGHKS, CDR2 YYEKEE (reference sequence). This CDR3 is 13 amino acids long. The V gene lost 2 bases and the J gene lost 6 bases, with 9 bases spanning the gap. The CDR3 DNA reads as TGTGCCAGCAGCTTCCGGCTGCTTCAGCCCCAGCATTTT. Encoded protein: CASSFRLLQPQHF.

V is TRBV20-1 and J is TRBJ2-1; tentative D call: TRBD1 (6 bases). The CDR3 is made up of 16 amino acids. The ends were cut back, 2 bases at V and 3 bases at J, with 17 bases in the middle. Germline V CDR1 and CDR2: DFQATT, SNEGSKA (reference sequence). The CDR3 here is CSARPHTGNGYNEQFF. The CDR3 nucleotides are TGCAGTGCTAGACCACACACAGGGAACGGCTACAATGAGCAGTTCTTC.

This clonotype was seen ten or more times. This chain uses TRBV6-2 or TRBV6-3 with TRBJ2-7, with 8 bases that match TRBD1. The CDR3 runs to 16 residues. Germline values: CDR1 MNHEY, CDR2 SVGEGT. The V segment lost 2 bases and the J segment 1 base; nucleotides outside the gene matches: 7. The DNA of the CDR3 is TGTGCCAGCAGTTACAACCCGACAGGGGCTTCCTACGAGCAGTACTTC. It specifies CASSYNPTGASYEQYF.

This clonotype was detected a few times. The rearrangement links TRBV24-1 to TRBJ1-2; D possibly corresponds to TRBD1 (6 bases). Germline V gives CDR1 KGHDR, CDR2 SFDVKD. V was trimmed by 0 bases and J by 13 bases, leaving 14 bases between them. This CDR3 contains 13 residues. CDR3 nucleotide sequence: TGTGCCACCAGTGATTTGAAAGGGGGTGGTGTCACCTTC. Translation: CATSDLKGGGVTF.

This clonotype was recorded at least ten times. The chain carries TRBV6-6 and TRBJ2-3; a weak D match, TRBD1 (6 bases). The CDR3 runs to 15 residues. Germline CDR1 MNHNY, CDR2 SVGAGI (reference sequence). V was clipped by 7 bases and J by 0 bases, with 14 bases between them. The CDR3 DNA sequence: TGTGCCAGCATCAGGGGAACACGTAGCACAGATACGCAGTATTTT. This sequence encodes CASIRGTRSTDTQYF.